The source of this T cell receptor (beta chain) is a study of blood T cell repertoires in COVID-19. As for the study in general: COVID-19 samples collected from the United States, Italy and Spain covered acute and convalescent phases. T cells, B-cell-depleted T cells, or PBMCs supplied cDNA or gDNA.

Seattle's cohort entered during active infection and was followed longitudinally. In the authors' workflow: For nucleated cells, counts were estimated from reference gene primer amplification. Profiling relied on immunoSEQ multiplex PCR, and the TCRdb table lists in-frame clones only, not all of them. The DNA gave D and trimming, while V, J and clone size come from that table. Among approximately 260,000 clones, around 91% were seen once, and the ten largest hold under 2.5%. Per germline, CDR1 SEHNR and CDR2 FQNEAQ (reference sequence). The V end was cut by 1 base, the J end by 0 bases, with 9 bases between. There are 16 residues in the CDR3.

Sample: peripheral blood. The receptor's source is a woman aged 60-75 years with COVID-19, enrolled during active disease. V gene TRBV7-9 combines with J gene TRBJ2-2, with D possibly being TRBD1 (5 bases). The CDR3 DNA reads as TGTGCCAGCAGCTTAGAATGGACAACGAACACCGGGGAGCTGTTTTTT. It specifies CASSLEWTTNTGELFF.